The 32 T cell receptor beta chains below come from one sample, sequenced in a study of blood T cell repertoires in COVID-19. Clones were read by immunoSEQ multiplex PCR, and TCRdb kept only the in-frame ones, dropping some. The table includes some 190,000 clones, 70% to 90% detected once. The sample consisted of peripheral blood. The receptors stem from a human donor with active or convalescent COVID-19. The donor label of this sample is uncertain.

The J gene is TRBJ2-5, the V gene TRBV19; D possibly corresponds to TRBD2 (6 bases). CDR1 is LNHDA, CDR2 SQIVND, per germline (reference sequence). There are 15 residues in the CDR3. The V end lost 5 bases, the J end lost 5 bases, and 18 bases lay between the germline ends. CDR3 region: CASSVRGGVRETQYF. The CDR3 DNA reads as TGTGCCAGTAGTGTCCGGGGCGGGGTGCGGGAGACCCAGTACTTC.

The chain carries TRBV10-3 and TRBJ2-2; a weak D match, TRBD2 (7 bases). The germline V gene has CDR1 ENHRY and CDR2 SYGVKD. The CDR3 length is 15 residues. V lost 6 bases, J lost 1 base, and 12 bases lay in between. The CDR3 DNA is TGTGCCATCAGGGAGGGGGGGAGGAACACCGGGGAGCTGTTTTTT. Translated: CAIREGGRNTGELFF.

The chain has TRBV6-1 and TRBJ2-7; TRBD2 agrees at 7 bases. Germline assignment: CDR1 MNHNS and CDR2 SASEGT. The CDR3 extends over 14 amino acids. V was clipped by 2 bases and J by 3 bases; unmatched bases: 4. CDR3 sequence: CASSERRGGYEQYF. The CDR3, as DNA: TGTGCCAGCAGTGAAAGGCGCGGGGGCTACGAGCAGTACTTC.

The V gene is TRBV4-2, the J gene TRBJ2-2; TRBD2 aligns across 11 bases. Unmatched junction bases numbered 7, after V lost 0 bases and J lost 4 bases. Germline V gene data show CDR1 as LGHNA and CDR2 as YNFKEQ. This CDR3 has 18 residues. CDR3 residues: CASSQEALAGGVTGELFF. CDR3 sequence (DNA): TGTGCCAGCAGCCAAGAAGCGCTAGCGGGAGGAGTCACCGGGGAGCTGTTTTTT.

The genes are TRBV14 and TRBJ2-3, with TRBD2 identical over 8 bases. J was trimmed by 1 base and V by 4 bases; bases with no gene match: 1. The CDR3 contains 14 residues. CDR1 is SGHDN and CDR2 is FVKESK in the germline V gene. The CDR3: CASSLGGGTDTQYF. DNA for the CDR3: TGTGCCAGCAGCCTCGGGGGGGGCACAGATACGCAGTATTTT.

The J gene is TRBJ2-2, the V gene TRBV7-3; 8 nucleotides match TRBD1. The germline V gene encodes CDR1 SGHTA and CDR2 FQGTGA. J lost 6 bases, V lost 5 bases, and 8 bases had no gene match. The CDR3 extends over 15 amino acids. The CDR3 DNA is TGTGCCAGCAGCCCCGGACAGGGATGGGCCGGGGAGCTGTTTTTT. It encodes CASSPGQGWAGELFF.

This chain joins TRBV6-5 and TRBJ2-3; 8 nucleotides align to TRBD2. The CDR3 loop spans 15 amino acids. The J segment lost 1 base and the V segment lost 7 bases, leaving 7 bases of the junction unmatched. Per the germline V gene, CDR1 is MNHEY and CDR2 is SVGAGI. This CDR3 is CASKPAGVGTDTQYF. In DNA form, the CDR3 reads TGTGCCAGCAAACCAGCGGGAGTGGGCACAGATACGCAGTATTTT.

The V and J genes are TRBV6-5 and TRBJ1-1, with a tentative D call TRBD1 (5 bases). The CDR3 runs to 15 residues. The germline V and J ends were trimmed by 8 bases and 0 bases, with 16 bases remaining between them. Germline CDR1 and CDR2: MNHEY and SVGAGI. The CDR3 sequence is CASLTQQVMNTEAFF. In nucleotides, the CDR3 is TGTGCCAGCCTAACCCAACAGGTAATGAACACTGAAGCTTTCTTT.

The chain has TRBV20-1 and TRBJ1-2, with 7 bases that match TRBD1. The CDR3 spans 15 residues. CDR1 is DFQATT and CDR2 is SNEGSKA in the germline V gene (reference sequence). V lost 3 bases and J lost 2; bases outside the gene matches: 9. CDR3 nucleotide sequence: TGCAGTGCTAGTTTGAGACAGGGCGGGAACTATGGCTACACCTTC. Amino acid sequence: CSASLRQGGNYGYTF.

The chain couples TRBV10-3 to TRBJ2-5; tentatively, D is TRBD1 (8 bases). Germline V gene data show CDR1 as ENHRY and CDR2 as SYGVKD. V lost 2 bases, J lost 7 bases, and 20 bases lay in between. This CDR3 contains 16 residues. CDR3 in amino acids: CAISEEDRAGVVTQYF. CDR3 sequence (DNA): TGTGCCATCAGTGAGGAGGACAGGGCGGGGGTGGTGACCCAGTACTTC.

The chain recombines TRBV29-1 with TRBJ2-7, with 7 bases lining up with TRBD2. Germline V lookup: CDR1 SQVTM, CDR2 ANQGSEA. V shed 7 bases, J shed 5 bases, and the junction held 14 bases outside the gene matches. The CDR3 extends over 14 amino acids. CDR3 sequence reads: CSAAQGGSVNEQYF. CDR3 nucleotide sequence: TGCAGCGCCGCCCAGGGCGGGAGTGTCAACGAGCAGTACTTC.

This chain joins TRBV6-2 or TRBV6-3 and TRBJ1-5; D is perhaps TRBD1 (6 bases). Looked up from germline, CDR1 is MNHEY and CDR2 is SVGEGT. V shed 7 bases and J shed 0 bases, with 22 bases lying between them. CDR3 length: 18 residues. The CDR3 DNA reads as TGTGCCAGCACCCCGGGGACGGGGGGCGGATATAGCAATCAGCCCCAGCATTTT. Amino acid sequence: CASTPGTGGGYSNQPQHF.

This rearrangement joins TRBV2 to TRBJ2-1, with 7 positions matching TRBD2. With 4 bases clipped from V and 13 bases from J, the junction kept 10 bases outside the gene matches. The CDR3 length is 13 residues. From germline, CDR1 is SNHLY and CDR2 FYNNEI. The CDR3 reads CASSGIGRGRQFF. The CDR3, as DNA: TGTGCCAGCAGTGGAATTGGGCGGGGGAGACAGTTCTTC.

The chain links TRBV27 to TRBJ2-2, with 7 bases fitting TRBD2. V shed 2 bases, J shed 5 bases, and the junction held 8 bases outside the gene matches. Germline lookup yields CDR1 MNHEY and CDR2 SMNVEV (reference sequence). This CDR3 has 16 amino acids. The CDR3 protein is CASSLGGRANTGELFF. CDR3 DNA sequence: TGTGCCAGCAGTTTAGGGGGGAGGGCCAATACCGGGGAGCTGTTTTTT.

The rearrangement uses TRBV19 and TRBJ1-5; D gene uncertain. The CDR3 sequence is 13 residues long. Germline CDR1 LNHDA, CDR2 SQIVND (reference sequence). The V end was cut by 7 bases, the J end by 9 bases, with 16 bases between. The CDR3, as DNA: TGTGCCAGTACTGGAACCAGCGAGTGGCCCCAGCATTTT. Protein: CASTGTSEWPQHF.

This clone was detected once. The chain employs TRBV18 and TRBJ1-3; D may be TRBD1 (5 bases). Trimming removed 8 bases at V and 0 bases at J, with 11 bases between. The germline V gene has CDR1 KGHSH and CDR2 LQKENI. The CDR3 is 14 amino acids. CDR3 nucleotides: TGTGCCAGCCGCGGGGACCTCTCTGGAAACACCATATATTTT. Amino acids: CASRGDLSGNTIYF.

This sequence joins TRBV12-3 or TRBV12-4 and TRBJ1-6; D gene unclear. V was clipped by 3 bases and J by 14 bases, with 11 bases between them. The CDR3 totals 12 residues. CDR3 coding DNA: TGTGCCAGCAGTTTTAGCGGGTCGGCCCTCCACTTT. Protein sequence: CASSFSGSALHF.

This clone came up many times. The chain uses TRBV18 and TRBJ2-3, with 9 bases that match TRBD2. V was clipped by 2 bases and J by 1 base; unmatched bases: 1. Germline CDR1 KGHSH, CDR2 LQKENI. There are 15 residues in the CDR3. Written as DNA, the CDR3 is TGTGCCAGCTCACCAAAGCGGGGGGGCACAGATACGCAGTATTTT. This sequence encodes CASSPKRGGTDTQYF.

This clone has only a few counts. V and J are TRBV2 and TRBJ1-1; unclear D gene. Trimming took 8 bases from V and 0 from J, leaving 13 bases between them. The CDR3 extends over 14 amino acids. CDR1 SNHLY and CDR2 FYNNEI come from the germline V gene. This chain's CDR3 is CASVGSSMNTEAFF. DNA of the CDR3: TGTGCCAGCGTTGGCTCTTCCATGAACACTGAAGCTTTCTTT.

The CDR3 sequence: CASSLLGLAGGRGGANVLTF. CDR3 sequence (DNA): TGTGCCAGCAGCTTGCTCGGACTAGCGGGAGGCCGTGGTGGGGCCAACGTCCTGACTTTC. The J gene is TRBJ2-6, the V gene TRBV5-4; 14 nucleotides align to TRBD2. The CDR3 loop spans 20 amino acids. With V trimmed by 1 base and J by 3 bases, 9 bases remained unmatched. Per the germline V gene, CDR1 is SGHNT and CDR2 is YYREEE (reference sequence).

V is TRBV5-1 and J is TRBJ2-7, with 9 bases matching TRBD2. Losses at the gene ends were 4 bases for V and 2 bases for J; bases not matched to a gene: 7. Germline V gives CDR1 SGHRS, CDR2 YFSETQ. The CDR3 sequence is 15 residues long. This chain's CDR3 is CASSAISGSAYEQYF. CDR3 nucleotides: TGCGCCAGCAGCGCTATTAGCGGGAGTGCCTACGAGCAGTACTTC.

The J gene is TRBJ1-4, the V gene TRBV19; D is unresolved. The CDR3 runs to 15 residues. The V gene's germline CDR1 is LNHDA and CDR2 SQIVND (reference sequence). The V end lost 7 bases, the J end lost 0 bases, and 12 bases lay between the germline ends. The CDR3 DNA follows: TGTGCCAGTACCCGAGAGATTGCAACTAATGAAAAACTGTTTTTT. It codes for CASTREIATNEKLFF.

This chain links TRBV28 with TRBJ2-3; 8 nucleotides align to TRBD2. J was trimmed by 3 bases and V by 7 bases; bases with no gene match: 6. The germline CDR1 and CDR2 sequences are MDHEN and SYDVKM. There are 14 residues in the CDR3. CDR3 in amino acids: CASKPAGETDTQYF. Here the CDR3 DNA reads TGTGCCAGCAAACCAGCGGGGGAGACAGATACGCAGTATTTT.

This clone appeared once. J is TRBJ2-7 and V is TRBV7-9; 10 nucleotides align to TRBD1. There are 15 residues in the CDR3. Germline loops: CDR1 SEHNR, CDR2 FQNEAQ (reference sequence). V shed 5 bases, J shed 6 bases, and the junction held 10 bases outside the gene matches. The CDR3 region is CASSRQGTGVGEQYF. The CDR3, as DNA: TGTGCCAGCAGCCGGCAGGGGACAGGGGTTGGCGAGCAGTACTTC.

CDR3 in DNA: TGTGCCAGCAGTGTAGCGGGAGGGCATTCCGGGGAGCTGTTTTTT. Its protein is CASSVAGGHSGELFF. J is TRBJ2-2 and V is TRBV6-1, with 11 bases that match TRBD2. In germline, CDR1 is MNHNS, CDR2 SASEGT. V lost 4 bases, J lost 6 bases, and 4 bases stayed unmatched. This CDR3 comprises 15 residues.

The V call is TRBV9, the J call TRBJ1-1, with 9 bases that match TRBD1. The CDR3 contains 16 residues. V dropped 3 bases and J dropped 5; count of bases not matched to a gene: 11. The germline V gene encodes CDR1 SGDLS and CDR2 YYNGEE. The CDR3 bases are TGTGCCAGCAGCGCTCCCAGGACAGGGGTGCGGACTGAAGCTTTCTTT. Protein: CASSAPRTGVRTEAFF.

The V gene is TRBV29-1, the J gene TRBJ2-1, with D hard to call. The CDR3 loop spans 13 amino acids. Germline lookup yields CDR1 SQVTM and CDR2 ANQGSEA. Trimming removed 7 bases from V and 0 bases from J, with 10 bases in between. The CDR3 sequence: CSGHKDSYNEQFF. The CDR3 DNA reads TGCAGCGGACACAAGGACTCCTACAATGAGCAGTTCTTC.

In its sample, this clone was seen once. The V gene is TRBV5-5, the J gene TRBJ2-7; 9 nucleotides match TRBD2. The germline CDR1 and CDR2 sequences are SGHKS and YYEKEE (reference sequence). J gave up 6 bases and V 2 bases, and 21 bases lay outside the gene matches. The CDR3 loop spans 19 amino acids. The CDR3 sequence is CASSFPGTKVASGTREQYF. The CDR3 DNA reads as TGTGCCAGCAGCTTCCCGGGCACAAAGGTTGCTAGCGGGACCCGCGAGCAGTACTTC.

The chain uses TRBV19 and TRBJ2-5; 8 bases map to TRBD2. Germline V lookup: CDR1 LNHDA, CDR2 SQIVND (reference sequence). With 1 base clipped from V and 2 bases from J, the junction kept 6 bases outside the gene matches. This CDR3 comprises 16 residues. The CDR3 nucleotides are TGTGCCAGTAGTATAGGTCTAGCGGGCGTTCAAGAGACCCAGTACTTC. Amino acid sequence: CASSIGLAGVQETQYF.

This chain joins TRBV5-1 and TRBJ1-3, with a possible D match to TRBD1 (5 bases). V lost 2 bases and J lost 2, with 11 bases in between. Looked up from germline, CDR1 is SGHRS and CDR2 is YFSETQ. The CDR3 covers 15 residues. This chain's CDR3 is CASSLLQDPGNTIYF. DNA of the CDR3: TGCGCCAGCAGCTTACTACAGGATCCTGGAAACACCATATATTTT.

DNA for the CDR3: TGCGCCAGCAGCGACGGACACACAGATACGCAGTATTTT. Translation: CASSDGHTDTQYF. The chain carries TRBV5-1 and TRBJ2-3; possible D gene TRBD1, 5 bases. The ends were cut back, 4 bases at V and 2 bases at J, with 8 bases in the middle. The CDR3 has 13 amino acids. Germline CDR1 SGHRS, CDR2 YFSETQ.

This chain uses TRBV21-1 with TRBJ1-1. TRBV21-1 is a pseudogene locus. This CDR3 region has 15 residues. In DNA form, the CDR3 reads TGTGCCAGCCCACACGGGCAGGGAGGGAACACTGAAGCTTTCTTT. It encodes CASPHGQGGNTEAFF.